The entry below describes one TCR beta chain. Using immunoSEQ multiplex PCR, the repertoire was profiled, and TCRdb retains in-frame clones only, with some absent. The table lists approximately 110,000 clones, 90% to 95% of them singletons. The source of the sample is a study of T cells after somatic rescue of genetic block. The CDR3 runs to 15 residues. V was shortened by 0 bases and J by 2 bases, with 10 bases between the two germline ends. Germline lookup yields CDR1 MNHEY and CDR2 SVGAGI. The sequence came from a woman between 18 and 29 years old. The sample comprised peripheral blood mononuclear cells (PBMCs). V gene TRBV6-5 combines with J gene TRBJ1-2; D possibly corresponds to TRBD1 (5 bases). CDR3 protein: CASSYSGTGNYGYTF. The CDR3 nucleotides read TGTGCCAGCAGTTACTCGGGGACCGGGAACTATGGCTACACCTTC.